The 17 T cell receptor beta chains presented below share a single source sample, sequenced in a study of shared clonotypes between healthy human individuals. CD45RO-negative, CCR7-selected cells formed the naive CD8 fraction, which excluded terminally differentiated effector memory CD45RA+ cells. Produced via immunoSEQ multiplex PCR; TCRdb's table is partial and in-frame only. The sample consists of about 2.1 million clones, more than 85% of them appearing once. The sample consisted of naive CD8+ T cells from PBMCs. The receptor source for this set is a man younger than 30 in good health. Some clones in this sample may be carry-over from other donors' samples.

This chain links TRBV27 with TRBJ2-2; 7 bases line up with TRBD2. Trimming took 4 bases from V and 7 from J; bases not matched to a gene: 9. This CDR3 is 15 amino acids long. Per germline, CDR1 MNHEY and CDR2 SMNVEV (reference sequence). The CDR3 loop reads CASSYSAGAFGELFF. The CDR3 DNA is TGTGCCAGCAGTTACTCGGCGGGAGCGTTCGGGGAGCTGTTTTTT.

This chain connects TRBV10-2 to TRBJ2-5; TRBD1 might be the D (7 bases). The CDR3 has 14 residues. Trimming removed 2 bases from V and 4 bases from J, with 11 bases in between. The germline gives CDR1 WSHSY, CDR2 SAAADI. The CDR3 coding sequence is TGCGCCAGCAGTGAGAACAGGGGAGGAGAGACCCAGTACTTC. Translating it yields CASSENRGGETQYF.

This chain's CDR3 is CASRYTRGSYNEQFF. The CDR3 bases are TGTGCCAGCAGATATACTAGGGGCTCCTACAATGAGCAGTTCTTC. This chain links TRBV6-5 with TRBJ2-1; either TRBD1 or TRBD2 may fit D (5 bases each). V lost 6 bases to trimming and J lost 0 bases, with 12 bases between them. The CDR3 totals 15 residues. Germline V CDR1 and CDR2: MNHEY, SVGAGI.

J is TRBJ2-7 and V is TRBV5-1; D remains unclear. The germline V gene has CDR1 SGHRS and CDR2 YFSETQ. Trimming shortened V by 0 bases and J by 0 bases, and 10 bases separated the two germline ends. The CDR3 totals 15 residues. CDR3 region: CASSLGAISSYEQYF. The CDR3 DNA sequence: TGCGCCAGCAGCTTGGGCGCGATTAGCTCCTACGAGCAGTACTTC. The full variable domain, rest sourced from reference TRBV5-1 and TRBJ2-7, is KAGVTQTPRYLIKTRGQQVTLSCSPISGHRSVSWYQQTPGQGLQFLFEYFSETQRNKGNFPGRFSGRQFSNSRSEMNVSTLELGDSALYLCASSLGAISSYEQYFGPGTRLTVT.

The genes are TRBV27 and TRBJ2-1; D is undetermined. Per germline, CDR1 MNHEY and CDR2 SMNVEV (reference sequence). This CDR3 is 17 amino acids long. V lost 1 base to trimming and J lost 0 bases, with 13 bases between them. CDR3: CASSLYAAESSYNEQFF. DNA of the CDR3: TGTGCCAGCAGTTTATACGCCGCAGAGAGCTCCTACAATGAGCAGTTCTTC.

The rearrangement uses TRBV10-2 and TRBJ2-7, with D perhaps TRBD1 (7 bases). Germline CDR1 is WSHSY and CDR2 is SAAADI. V gave up 10 bases and J gave up 3 bases, with 16 bases separating them. This CDR3 contains 13 residues. The CDR3 here is CATRAGQFYEQYF. The CDR3 nucleotides read TGCGCCACCAGGGCGGGACAGTTCTACGAGCAGTACTTC.

This chain joins TRBV6-4 and TRBJ2-3, with D perhaps assigned TRBD1 or TRBD2 (5 bases each). The CDR3 is 15 residues long. The germline V gene has CDR1 MRHNA and CDR2 SNTAGT. Deletions cut 3 bases from V and 2 bases from J, with 12 bases between. The CDR3 protein is CASSETAVPTDTQYF. CDR3 in DNA: TGTGCCAGCAGTGAGACAGCGGTCCCCACAGATACGCAGTATTTT.

The CDR3 protein is CASSLGTESYEQYF. The DNA of the CDR3 is TGTGCCAGCAGTTTAGGGACGGAATCATACGAGCAGTACTTC. The rearrangement uses TRBV27 and TRBJ2-7; D may match TRBD1 or TRBD2 (5 bases each). Germline-derived CDR1 and CDR2 are MNHEY and SMNVEV (reference sequence). The CDR3 is 14 residues long. V was pared by 2 bases and J by 4 bases, with 12 bases between.

The chain uses TRBV11-2 and TRBJ2-1; D is ambiguous. This CDR3 comprises 11 residues. V shed 3 bases and J shed 5 bases, with 2 bases lying between them. Looked up from germline, CDR1 is SGHAT and CDR2 is FQNNGV. CDR3 in DNA: TGTGCCAGCAGCTTTGACAATGAGCAGTTCTTC. Protein product: CASSFDNEQFF.

The chain carries TRBV4-2 and TRBJ1-5; 9 positions agree with TRBD1. Germline CDR1 and CDR2: LGHNA and YNFKEQ. Losses at the gene ends were 1 base for V and 2 bases for J; bases not matched to a gene: 15. This CDR3 spans 20 amino acids. In DNA, the CDR3 is TGTGCCAGCAGCCAAGCTACTCGGGACAGGGCTCTGGGAGGCAATCAGCCCCAGCATTTT. Its translation: CASSQATRDRALGGNQPQHF.

The chain employs TRBV9 and TRBJ2-2, with D unclear. V lost 1 base, J lost 4 bases, and 5 bases lay in between. This CDR3 comprises 13 residues. Per germline, CDR1 SGDLS and CDR2 YYNGEE. The CDR3 reads CASSVSSTGELFF. As DNA, the CDR3 is TGTGCCAGCAGCGTAAGTTCCACCGGGGAGCTGTTTTTT.

The rearrangement joins TRBV6-6 to TRBJ2-7; perhaps TRBD2 as D (6 bases). In germline, CDR1 is MNHNY, CDR2 SVGAGI (reference sequence). Trimming removed 7 bases at V and 2 bases at J, with 15 bases between. CDR3 length: 14 amino acids. Here the CDR3 reads CASTQRGFTYEQYF. Written as DNA, the CDR3 is TGTGCCAGCACCCAACGGGGGTTCACCTACGAGCAGTACTTC.

The V and J genes are TRBV30 and TRBJ1-1, with D unclear. Germline V gene sequence: CDR1 GTSNPN, CDR2 SVGIG (reference sequence). This CDR3 has 15 amino acids. Between the trimmed V and J ends, which lost 0 bases and 2 bases, there was a span of 13 bases. This CDR3 is CAWSVLYSLNTEAFF. For the CDR3, the DNA is TGTGCCTGGAGTGTACTCTACAGCTTAAACACTGAAGCTTTCTTT.

V gene TRBV15 combines with J gene TRBJ2-6; TRBD1 aligns across 11 bases. Trimming cost V 0 bases and J 2 bases; bases outside gene matches: 3. The CDR3 spans 18 residues. Germline CDR1 LNHNV, CDR2 YYDKDF (reference sequence). This chain's CDR3 is CATSRDWDRGAGANVLTF. CDR3 nucleotides: TGTGCCACCAGCAGAGATTGGGACAGGGGGGCTGGGGCCAACGTCCTGACTTTC.

This sequence joins TRBV27 and TRBJ2-7; TRBD1 aligns across 8 bases. The CDR3 extends over 15 amino acids. The V and J ends lost 4 bases and 3 bases, in that order; junction bases with no gene match: 8. Germline CDR1 and CDR2: MNHEY and SMNVEV (reference sequence). The chain's CDR3 is CASSSEGQGVYEQYF. CDR3 DNA sequence: TGTGCCAGCAGTTCGGAAGGACAGGGAGTCTACGAGCAGTACTTC.

This chain connects TRBV29-1 to TRBJ2-1; no definite D call. V was shortened by 7 bases and J by 4 bases, with 20 bases between the two germline ends. The CDR3 spans 15 residues. The germline V gene encodes CDR1 SQVTM and CDR2 ANQGSEA. Written as DNA, the CDR3 is TGCAGCGCAGGACCTGCGGCCCCTTTATACAATGAGCAGTTCTTC. Amino acid sequence: CSAGPAAPLYNEQFF.

The CDR3 is CASSPGRGRLAGVETQYF. The CDR3, as DNA: TGTGCCAGTAGTCCAGGTCGAGGGCGACTAGCGGGAGTAGAGACCCAGTACTTC. The rearrangement links TRBV19 to TRBJ2-5, with 12 bases lining up with TRBD2. Germline CDR1 and CDR2: LNHDA and SQIVND (reference sequence). Germline trimming cut 5 bases from V and 4 bases from J; bases unmatched to any gene: 14. The CDR3 extends over 18 amino acids.